One sample yielded the 19 T cell receptor beta chains listed below, sequenced in a study of T-cell reconstitution after alpha-beta-depleted transplantation in children. Preparation of the TCRbeta library used unique molecular identifiers. TCRdb itself ran the PCR reads through MiXCR, one entry per CDR3 protein. The sample contains 95,000 to 150,000 distinct CDR3 sequences, about 23% of which appear only once. The sequencing here drew on PBMCs, mostly from graft donor cells, taken 180 days after TCRalphabeta/CD19-depleted stem cell transplant. The receptors were sampled from a male patient between 2 and 15 years old who had a stem cell transplant for chronic granulomatous disease, so the T cells may come from the graft donor.

The V call is TRBV7-2, the J call TRBJ2-7; 7 bases align to TRBD2. V lost 6 bases and J lost 3; bases outside the gene matches: 14. The CDR3 covers 16 residues. Germline lookup yields CDR1 SGHTA and CDR2 FQGNSA. CDR3 sequence: CASRGYPIGGVYEQYF. The CDR3 DNA reads TGTGCCAGCAGGGGATACCCAATTGGGGGGGTCTACGAGCAGTACTTC.

The sample holds a few counts of this clonotype. The chain is built from TRBV4-2 and TRBJ2-7, with TRBD1 matching over 8 bases. This CDR3 spans 18 amino acids. Germline CDR1 is LGHNA and CDR2 is YNFKEQ. Unmatched junction bases numbered 10, after V lost 0 bases and J lost 0 bases. The DNA for the CDR3 is TGTGCCAGCAGCCAAGATCTGGGGACAGGTGAACTCTCCTACGAGCAGTACTTC. Translated, it gives CASSQDLGTGELSYEQYF.

This rearrangement joins TRBV10-3 to TRBJ2-2, with D uncertain. CDR3 length equals 15 residues. V lost 6 bases, J lost 0 bases, and 11 bases lay in between. In germline, CDR1 is ENHRY, CDR2 SYGVKD. In DNA, the CDR3 is TGTGCCATCAGATCCCCCCAATCGAACACCGGGGAGCTGTTTTTT. It yields the protein CAIRSPQSNTGELFF.

The chain recombines TRBV24-1 with TRBJ2-7; TRBD2 agrees at 10 bases. CDR3 length: 14 amino acids. Germline V gene data show CDR1 as KGHDR and CDR2 as SFDVKD. Losses at the gene ends were 6 bases for V and 2 bases for J; bases not matched to a gene: 3. The CDR3 bases are TGTGCCACCAGTCGAGCGGGAGGGACCTACGAGCAGTACTTC. It codes for CATSRAGGTYEQYF.

The chain carries TRBV5-1 and TRBJ2-7; D gene unclear. This CDR3 region has 13 residues. CDR1 and CDR2 (germline): SGHRS, YFSETQ. Trimming left V 7 bases short and J 0 bases short, with 11 bases between. In DNA form, the CDR3 reads TGCGCCAGCTGTATCGAGAGCTCCTACGAGCAGTACTTC. Residues: CASCIESSYEQYF.

The CDR3 loop reads CASSQWVGQGGNTIYF. CDR3 nucleotides: TGCGCCAGCAGCCAATGGGTAGGGCAGGGAGGAAACACCATATATTTT. The chain couples TRBV4-3 to TRBJ1-3, with a tentative D call TRBD1 (5 bases). Per the germline V gene, CDR1 is LGHNA and CDR2 is YSLEER. Trimming left V 2 bases short and J 4 bases short, with 15 bases between. The CDR3 runs 16 residues.

In this sample, this clonotype turned up many times. The CDR3 nucleotides read TGTGCCAGCAGTTCGTACAGAAGGGGAGAGACCCAGTACTTC. Its protein product is CASSSYRRGETQYF. The V gene is TRBV2, the J gene TRBJ2-5, with D possibly matching TRBD1 (5 bases). CDR1 is SNHLY, CDR2 FYNNEI, per germline. Trimming shortened V by 5 bases and J by 4 bases, and 14 bases separated the two germline ends. This CDR3 contains 14 residues.

The V and J genes are TRBV28 and TRBJ2-5; 11 nucleotides line up with TRBD2. The length of the CDR3 is 18 residues. Losses at the gene ends were 3 bases for V and 4 bases for J; bases not matched to a gene: 13. Germline values: CDR1 MDHEN, CDR2 SYDVKM. DNA of the CDR3: TGTGCCAGCAGTTTGGGGTCGCTAGCGGGAGGCGGAGGAGAGACCCAGTACTTC. It yields the protein CASSLGSLAGGGGETQYF.

V is TRBV7-9 and J is TRBJ2-3; D remains unclear. Germline V lookup: CDR1 SEHNR, CDR2 FQNEAQ (reference sequence). The length of the CDR3 is 14 residues. V was shortened by 0 bases and J by 0 bases, with 4 bases between the two germline ends. Written as DNA, the CDR3 is TGTGCCAGCAGCTTAGCGCTCAGCACAGATACGCAGTATTTT. This encodes CASSLALSTDTQYF.

Notes on this clonotype: A much larger clone sits a single nucleotide away, making a read error possible. The chain has TRBV12-3 or TRBV12-4 and TRBJ1-5; 8 nucleotides agree with TRBD1. The CDR3 totals 14 residues. The V gene end was trimmed by 6 bases and the J gene end by 7 bases; junction bases not matched to a gene: 8. In DNA, the CDR3 is TGTGCCAGCAGCCCGGACAGGGAGGACCAGCCCCAGCATTTT. Residues: CASSPDREDQPQHF.

This chain links TRBV12-3 or TRBV12-4 with TRBJ1-3; 7 nucleotides align to TRBD1. This CDR3 has 15 amino acids. V shed 5 bases and J 2 bases; nucleotides not matched to a gene: 6. CDR3 DNA: TGTGCCAGCAGTCTAGACAGGGCAGCTGGAAACACCATATATTTT. Translating gives CASSLDRAAGNTIYF.

V gene TRBV4-2 combines with J gene TRBJ2-1; no definite D call. Trimming stripped 4 bases from V and 4 bases from J, with 5 bases between. This CDR3 contains 12 residues. Germline-derived CDR1 and CDR2 are LGHNA and YNFKEQ. Written as DNA, the CDR3 is TGTGCCAGCAGCCTAAATTACAATGAGCAGTTCTTC. It codes for CASSLNYNEQFF.

This chain joins TRBV5-1 and TRBJ2-4; D is uncertain. V dropped 5 bases and J dropped 1 base, with 10 bases sitting between them. CDR3 length equals 14 residues. Germline assignment: CDR1 SGHRS and CDR2 YFSETQ. In DNA, the CDR3 is TGCGCCAGCAGGGAAAGGACGGCCAAAAACATTCAGTACTTC. Translated: CASRERTAKNIQYF.

The chain has TRBV24-1 and TRBJ2-5; no firm D call. The germline gives CDR1 KGHDR, CDR2 SFDVKD. The CDR3 contains 12 residues. The germline V and J ends were trimmed by 3 bases and 5 bases, with 6 bases remaining between them. CDR3: CATSDDSETQYF. The CDR3 DNA sequence: TGTGCCACCAGTGATGACTCGGAGACCCAGTACTTC.

In its sample, this clonotype was seen many times. The chain uses TRBV7-8 and TRBJ2-1; 7 bases match TRBD2. J lost 3 bases, V lost 5 bases, and 7 bases had no gene match. The germline CDR1 and CDR2 sequences are SGHVS and FQNEAQ. This CDR3 is 15 amino acids long. DNA of the CDR3: TGTGCCAGCAGCCCCCGACTAGCCGGCTACAATGAGCAGTTCTTC. It is translated as CASSPRLAGYNEQFF.

This clonotype was seen repeatedly, ten times or more. The genes are TRBV20-1 and TRBJ2-5; D gene unclear. The CDR3 has 10 amino acids. Germline-derived CDR1 and CDR2 are DFQATT and SNEGSKA (reference sequence). The V and J ends lost 7 bases and 2 bases respectively, with 5 bases between them. In DNA form, the CDR3 reads TGCAGTGGGCTGCAAGAGACCCAGTACTTC. Its translation is CSGLQETQYF.

This clonotype was seen many times. The chain has TRBV20-1 and TRBJ2-7, with D unclear. CDR1 is DFQATT and CDR2 is SNEGSKA in the germline V gene (reference sequence). The CDR3 runs 12 residues. V was trimmed by 3 bases and J by 0 bases, leaving 6 bases between them. In DNA, the CDR3 is TGCAGTGCTAGGGGCGGCTCCTACGAGCAGTACTTC. Its protein is CSARGGSYEQYF.

CDR3 protein: CASGLVPGYGQPQHF. In DNA form, the CDR3 reads TGTGCTAGTGGTTTGGTACCAGGGTACGGTCAGCCCCAGCATTTT. V usage is TRBV12-5 and J usage is TRBJ1-5; possibly TRBD1 for D (5 bases). The CDR3 runs 15 residues. The germline V gene has CDR1 LGHNT and CDR2 FRNRAP. Deletions cut 0 bases from V and 6 bases from J, with 12 bases between.

This clonotype was counted ten times or more. The chain combines TRBV15 with TRBJ2-3, with TRBD2 matching 11 bases. The CDR3 runs to 16 residues. Germline V gives CDR1 LNHNV, CDR2 YYDKDF (reference sequence). V trimming: 5 bases; J trimming: 4 bases; junction bases outside the gene matches: 8. CDR3 DNA: TGTGCCACCAGCCATTCCTTAGCGGGGGGGCCAGATACGCAGTATTTT. Protein product: CATSHSLAGGPDTQYF.